The 6 T cell receptor beta chains reported below all come from one sample, sequenced in a study of blood T cell repertoires in COVID-19. Some clones are missing from TCRdb's copy, which holds only in-frame ones; the method was immunoSEQ multiplex PCR. The table shows 110,000 to 150,000 clones, with about 70% occurring only once. Material for sequencing was peripheral blood. Every receptor here comes from a man older than 75 with acute or convalescent COVID-19.

V usage is TRBV7-2 and J usage is TRBJ2-7; 9 bases fit TRBD1. J gave up 2 bases and V 5 bases, and 4 bases lay outside the gene matches. This CDR3 comprises 14 residues. CDR1 and CDR2 from the germline V gene are SGHTA and FQGNSA. CDR3 bases: TGTGCCAGCAGCCCGGGACAGGGCACCTACGAGCAGTACTTC. Residues: CASSPGQGTYEQYF.

The chain has TRBV6-4 and TRBJ2-2; D unclear. Germline loops: CDR1 MRHNA, CDR2 SNTAGT. V was trimmed by 4 bases and J by 1 base, leaving 13 bases between them. The CDR3 has 16 amino acids. Here the CDR3 reads CASSVDFTVNTGELFF. The CDR3 coding sequence is TGTGCCAGCAGTGTCGATTTTACGGTGAACACCGGGGAGCTGTTTTTT.

The chain links TRBV14 to TRBJ2-1, with D maybe TRBD1 (6 bases). CDR3 length: 16 residues. Germline values: CDR1 SGHDN, CDR2 FVKESK. The V and J ends lost 1 base and 2 bases respectively, with 12 bases between them. CDR3 in amino acids: CASSQVVGAAYNEQFF. CDR3 nucleotides: TGTGCCAGCAGCCAAGTAGTGGGGGCCGCCTACAATGAGCAGTTCTTC. The full variable domain, its missing parts supplied by reference TRBV14 and TRBJ2-1, is EAGVTQFPSHSVIEKGQTVTLRCDPISGHDNLYWYRRVMGKEIKFLLHFVKESKQDESGMPNNRFLAERTGGTYSTLKVQPAELEDSGVYFCASSQVVGAAYNEQFFGPGTRLTVL.

This chain links TRBV3-1 (or the pseudogene TRBV3-2) with TRBJ2-1; 9 bases map to TRBD1. The germline V gene encodes CDR1 LGHDT and CDR2 YNNKEL (reference sequence). The CDR3 is 14 amino acids. Germline trimming cut 5 bases from V and 5 bases from J; bases unmatched to any gene: 4. CDR3 nucleotide sequence: TGTGCCAGCAGCGGACAGGGGCCCCACAATGAGCAGTTCTTC. As protein: CASSGQGPHNEQFF.

The chain has TRBV15 and TRBJ2-1, with 7 bases that match TRBD2. CDR3 length: 16 residues. Trimming cost V 0 bases and J 5 bases; bases outside gene matches: 7. Germline V lookup: CDR1 LNHNV, CDR2 YYDKDF (reference sequence). CDR3 nucleotides: TGTGCCACCAGCAGAGATGCGGCGGGGGTGGACAATGAGCAGTTCTTC. It codes for CATSRDAAGVDNEQFF.

The V gene is TRBV18, the J gene TRBJ2-6, with D perhaps matching TRBD1 (5 bases). Germline lookup yields CDR1 KGHSH and CDR2 LQKENI. This CDR3 has 16 residues. Trimming pared 3 bases from V and 0 bases from J, leaving 9 bases between. CDR3 sequence reads: CASSPRQISGANVLTF. The CDR3 nucleotides are TGTGCCAGCTCACCCAGACAGATCTCTGGGGCCAACGTCCTGACTTTC.